A single sample is the source of the 27 T cell receptor beta chains below, sequenced in a study of OX40 agonist ivuxolimab in advanced cancers. The library was generated by the immunoSEQ multiplex PCR assay. The table comes from immuneACCESS by way of TCRdb, which keeps in-frame sequences with V and J called. Part of the clones is missing from these tables; in studies checked, under half for an unresolved V gene and the rest for unknown reasons. The sample table records 55,000 to 70,000 clones; over 75% of these occur just once. Jointly, the top ten make up approximately 6.1% of the sample. The sample in question was CD4+ or CD8+ T cells sorted from blood, obtained in a trial of the OX40 agonist ivuxolimab. These receptors were taken from an adult with an advanced solid tumor such as melanoma, head and neck, liver or kidney cancer.

The chain joins TRBV7-3 to TRBJ2-3, with 7 positions matching TRBD2. The J segment lost 3 bases and the V segment lost 2 bases, leaving 8 bases of the junction unmatched. Germline V gene data show CDR1 as SGHTA and CDR2 as FQGTGA. The CDR3 is made up of 16 amino acids. CDR3 nucleotide sequence: TGTGCCAGCAGCTTAGATCCGGGAGCGGGAACAGATACGCAGTATTTT. It is translated as CASSLDPGAGTDTQYF.

The gene calls are TRBV18 and TRBJ2-3, with D tentatively TRBD2 (5 bases). V lost 5 bases to trimming and J lost 2 bases, with 20 bases between them. The CDR3 consists of 17 residues. Germline V lookup: CDR1 KGHSH, CDR2 LQKENI. CDR3 amino acids: CASSNLAGSTFTDTQYF. The DNA for the CDR3 is TGTGCCAGCTCAAACCTCGCGGGTTCCACTTTCACAGATACGCAGTATTTT.

The table lists this clone with a count of one. The chain has TRBV9 and TRBJ2-2, with a weak D call TRBD2 (5 bases). The germline gives CDR1 SGDLS, CDR2 YYNGEE. V was pared by 2 bases and J by 0 bases, with 8 bases between. This CDR3 is 15 amino acids long. Written as DNA, the CDR3 is TGTGCCAGCAGCGTTGCGCGGGCGAACACCGGGGAGCTGTTTTTT. Translation gives CASSVARANTGELFF.

This clone occurred once. The rearrangement links TRBV27 to TRBJ1-1; 7 bases line up with TRBD1. Germline CDR1 reads MNHEY; CDR2 reads SMNVEV (reference sequence). The V segment lost 4 bases and the J segment 3 bases; nucleotides outside the gene matches: 8. The CDR3 length is 15 residues. CDR3 coding DNA: TGTGCCAGCAGTTCGACAGGGCTCGGTGACACTGAAGCTTTCTTT. It encodes CASSSTGLGDTEAFF.

CDR3 region: CASSRDQATDTQYF. The CDR3 DNA is TGCGCCAGCAGCCGGGACCAGGCCACAGATACGCAGTATTTT. The chain links TRBV4-1 to TRBJ2-3; D tentatively reads TRBD1 or TRBD2 (5 bases each). Trimming took off 4 bases at V and 2 bases at J, with 10 bases between the two ends. The germline gives CDR1 MGHRA, CDR2 YSYEKL. The CDR3 spans 14 residues.

This CDR3 is CASSFRGNTEAFF. The CDR3 coding sequence is TGTGCCAGTAGTTTTAGGGGGAACACTGAAGCTTTCTTT. The chain couples TRBV19 to TRBJ1-1; maybe TRBD1 (5 bases). Germline V gene sequence: CDR1 LNHDA, CDR2 SQIVND (reference sequence). The CDR3 is 13 amino acids. Trimming stripped 5 bases from V and 1 base from J, with 8 bases between.

The chain recombines TRBV6-1 with TRBJ2-7, with TRBD1 matching over 7 bases. CDR1 is MNHNS, CDR2 SASEGT, per germline. After removal of 5 bases from V and 0 bases from J, the junction contained 4 bases not matched to a gene. The CDR3 covers 14 residues. CDR3 bases: TGTGCCAGCAGTCCGGACAGGAGCTCCTACGAGCAGTACTTC. Translation: CASSPDRSSYEQYF.

This rearrangement joins TRBV7-2 to TRBJ2-1; TRBD2 agrees at 11 bases. The germline CDR1 and CDR2 sequences are SGHTA and FQGNSA. The junction had 10 bases not matched to a gene; V was cut back by 5 bases and J by 7 bases. The CDR3 has 16 residues. For the CDR3, the DNA is TGTGCCAGCAGCAGATGGACTAGCGGGTATGGAAATGAGCAGTTCTTC. It yields the protein CASSRWTSGYGNEQFF.

The V call is TRBV6-5, the J call TRBJ2-3, with no clear D. V gave up 8 bases and J gave up 4 bases, with 10 bases separating them. Germline V gene lookup returns CDR1 MNHEY and CDR2 SVGAGI. CDR3 size: 12 residues. The CDR3: CASSSRADTQYF. CDR3 DNA sequence: TGTGCCAGCTCGTCCCGAGCAGATACGCAGTATTTT.

V is TRBV28 and J is TRBJ2-2, with D maybe TRBD1 (7 bases). There are 16 residues in the CDR3. Germline CDR1 MDHEN, CDR2 SYDVKM. V gave up 1 base and J gave up 5 bases, with 14 bases separating them. CDR3 in DNA: TGTGCCAGCAGTTTATTTCGGCAGGGGGGTACCGGGGAGCTGTTTTTT. Its translation: CASSLFRQGGTGELFF. Drawing the rest from reference TRBV28 and TRBJ2-2, the complete variable domain is DVKVTQSSRYLVKRTGEKVFLECVQDMDHENMFWYRQDPGLGLRLIYFSYDVKMKEKGDIPEGYSVSREKKERFSLILESASTNQTSMYLCASSLFRQGGTGELFFGEGSRLTVL.

This clone was observed a single time. The J gene is TRBJ2-5, the V gene TRBV9, with no clear D. CDR1 is SGDLS and CDR2 is YYNGEE in the germline V gene. V lost 4 bases and J lost 4, with 8 bases in between. This CDR3 region has 12 residues. The CDR3 DNA reads TGTGCCAGCAGCCAAGGCGGAGAGACCCAGTACTTC. Protein product: CASSQGGETQYF. Full variable domain (remainder filled in from reference TRBV9 and TRBJ2-5): DSGVTQTPKHLITATGQRVTLRCSPRSGDLSVYWYQQSLDQGLQFLIQYYNGEERAKGNILERFSAQQFPDLHSELNLSSLELGDSALYFCASSQGGETQYFGPGTRLLVL.

The CDR3 DNA reads TGTGCCTGGACTACAGGGTTCAATCAGCCCCAGCATTTT. Translation gives CAWTTGFNQPQHF. The chain has TRBV30 and TRBJ1-5, with TRBD1 as a possible D gene (6 bases). Germline CDR1 is GTSNPN and CDR2 is SVGIG (reference sequence). The V end was cut by 4 bases, the J end by 3 bases, with 10 bases between. The CDR3 loop spans 13 amino acids.

This rearrangement joins TRBV7-9 to TRBJ1-1; TRBD1 is a possible D gene (6 bases). The V and J ends lost 5 bases and 4 bases respectively, with 17 bases between them. The CDR3 has 15 residues. Germline CDR1 reads SEHNR; CDR2 reads FQNEAQ (reference sequence). In nucleotides, the CDR3 is TGTGCCAGCAGCCCCTACCGGGGGGCGGCCACTGAAGCTTTCTTT. Amino acids: CASSPYRGAATEAFF.

The chain has TRBV13 and TRBJ2-7; D is uncertain. CDR1 is PRHDT, CDR2 FYEKMQ, per germline (reference sequence). The V end was cut by 5 bases, the J end by 2 bases, with 16 bases between. The CDR3 spans 15 residues. CDR3: CASSLSGATPYEQYF. The CDR3 DNA follows: TGTGCCAGCAGCCTTTCAGGAGCGACCCCCTACGAGCAGTACTTC.

The chain has TRBV7-2 and TRBJ2-3; no reliable D call. CDR3 size: 15 residues. The V end was cut by 5 bases, the J end by 2 bases, with 14 bases between. Germline values: CDR1 SGHTA, CDR2 FQGNSA. The CDR3 DNA reads as TGTGCCAGCAGCCAAACCCCCATCTACACAGATACGCAGTATTTT. It translates to CASSQTPIYTDTQYF.

Comments on this clone: No conserved phenylalanine or tryptophan is present at the end of the CDR3, so a read error is the likely explanation. CDR3 bases: TGTGCCAGCAGCTTAGCCGGACAGGGTTGGAATCAGCCCCAGCATCTT. As protein: CASSLAGQGWNQPQHL. This chain uses TRBV7-2 with TRBJ1-5; 8 bases are a match to TRBD1. The V gene's germline CDR1 is SGHTA and CDR2 FQGNSA. This CDR3 region has 16 residues. V lost 0 bases to trimming and J lost 4 bases; unmatched junction nucleotides: 5.

Only a few counts were recorded for this clone. V is TRBV19 and J is TRBJ1-2; unclear D gene. The V gene's germline CDR1 is LNHDA and CDR2 SQIVND (reference sequence). Deletions cut 4 bases from V and 4 bases from J, with 13 bases between. This CDR3 has 14 residues. Here the CDR3 reads CASSTLDGRYGYTF. The DNA for the CDR3 is TGTGCCAGTAGTACATTGGACGGCCGCTATGGCTACACCTTC.

The chain uses TRBV5-6 and TRBJ1-1, with 9 bases fitting TRBD1. This CDR3 comprises 14 residues. The junction had 5 bases not matched to a gene; V was cut back by 7 bases and J by 1 base. Germline V CDR1 and CDR2: SGHDT, YYEEEE. This CDR3 is CASRTGVRNTEAFF. The CDR3 DNA is TGTGCCAGCCGGACAGGGGTCCGGAACACTGAAGCTTTCTTT.

This clone was detected a few times. Here the CDR3 reads CASSLEGSGSGTPLHF. DNA for the CDR3: TGCGCCAGCAGCCTGGAAGGTTCAGGGAGCGGGACACCCCTCCACTTT. This chain uses TRBV5-1 with TRBJ1-6, with D tentatively TRBD1 (5 bases). With 4 bases removed from V and 11 bases from J, the gap between germline ends came to 22 bases. The CDR3 is 16 residues long. Per the germline V gene, CDR1 is SGHRS and CDR2 is YFSETQ.

Details on this clone: At one end the junction does not follow the germline gene, possibly because of a read error. V usage is TRBV7-9 and J usage is TRBJ2-7; 12 bases map to TRBD2. Germline V gene lookup returns CDR1 SEHNR and CDR2 FQNEAQ (reference sequence). CDR3 length equals 15 residues. The CDR3 protein is CASSFGLAGWYERYF. In nucleotides, the CDR3 is TGTGCCAGCAGCTTCGGACTAGCGGGGTGGTACGAGCGGTACTTC. Looking up the rest from reference TRBV7-9 and TRBJ2-7 gives the full variable domain: DTGVSQNPRHKITKRGQNVTFRCDPISEHNRLYWYRQTLGQGPEFLTYFQNEAQLEKSRLLSDRFSAERPKGSFSTLEIQRTEQGDSAMYLCASSFGLAGWYERYFGPGTRLTVT.

The chain employs TRBV30 and TRBJ2-7; D gene uncertain. V was cut by 0 bases and J by 6 bases, with 15 bases left in between. This CDR3 has 14 amino acids. Germline CDR1 reads GTSNPN; CDR2 reads SVGIG (reference sequence). As DNA, the CDR3 is TGTGCCTGGAGTGTACGAAACTCCTTGGGCGAGCAGTACTTC. It codes for CAWSVRNSLGEQYF.

This chain connects TRBV6-5 to TRBJ2-7; perhaps TRBD1 as D (6 bases). CDR3 size: 16 residues. Trimming stripped 0 bases from V and 2 bases from J, with 14 bases between. Germline V CDR1 and CDR2: MNHEY, SVGAGI. The chain's CDR3 is CASSYSNQGPTYEQYF. CDR3 bases: TGTGCCAGCAGTTACTCGAATCAGGGGCCCACCTACGAGCAGTACTTC.

The gene calls are TRBV9 and TRBJ2-3, with D hard to call. Deletions cut 0 bases from V and 3 bases from J, with 8 bases between. Germline-derived CDR1 and CDR2 are SGDLS and YYNGEE. CDR3 length: 14 residues. CDR3 amino acids: CASSVEIGTDTQYF. Here the CDR3 DNA reads TGTGCCAGCAGCGTAGAGATCGGGACAGATACGCAGTATTTT.

The V gene is TRBV6-6, the J gene TRBJ2-7; D is perhaps TRBD2 (7 bases). V was trimmed by 7 bases and J by 1 base, leaving 17 bases between them. Germline V gene sequence: CDR1 MNHNY, CDR2 SVGAGI (reference sequence). The CDR3 loop spans 15 amino acids. The CDR3 sequence: CASTDGGLGSYEQYF. The CDR3 nucleotides read TGTGCCAGCACTGACGGGGGGCTAGGGTCCTACGAGCAGTACTTC.

The chain employs TRBV7-2 and TRBJ2-7; D remains ambiguous. V gave up 4 bases and J gave up 0 bases, with 4 bases separating them. The CDR3 consists of 12 residues. Germline lookup yields CDR1 SGHTA and CDR2 FQGNSA. The CDR3 coding sequence is TGTGCCAGCAGCTCTTCCTCCTACGAGCAGTACTTC. Translation: CASSSSSYEQYF.

The table lists this clone with a count of one. The rearrangement links TRBV9 to TRBJ2-7, with 7 bases fitting TRBD1. V lost 5 bases and J lost 3; bases outside the gene matches: 8. This CDR3 contains 14 residues. The V gene's germline CDR1 is SGDLS and CDR2 YYNGEE. CDR3 loop: CASRWGQGVYEQYF. The CDR3 DNA reads TGTGCCAGCAGGTGGGGGCAGGGGGTCTACGAGCAGTACTTC.

The chain joins TRBV7-2 to TRBJ2-1; D is possibly TRBD2 (6 bases). Looked up from germline, CDR1 is SGHTA and CDR2 is FQGNSA. The V gene lost 2 bases and the J gene lost 5 bases, with 22 bases spanning the gap. CDR3 length: 18 residues. The CDR3 coding sequence is TGTGCCAGCAGCTTAAAGATTCCCGGAGCGGGCGGGAACAATGAGCAGTTCTTC. Translating it yields CASSLKIPGAGGNNEQFF.